These 11 T cell receptor beta chains originate from one sample sequenced in a study of OX40 agonist ivuxolimab in advanced cancers. Repertoires were generated with immunoSEQ multiplex PCR, while TCRdb's copy carries only in-frame clones and drops some. The sample shows more than 70,000 clones, 90% to 95% of them seen only once. The sequencing here drew on CD4+ or CD8+ T cells sorted from blood, taken in a trial of the OX40 agonist ivuxolimab. The receptors were sampled from an adult with an advanced solid tumor such as melanoma, head and neck, liver or kidney cancer.

V is TRBV7-7 and J is TRBJ2-7, with 8 bases lining up with TRBD1. V lost 5 bases and J lost 1; bases outside the gene matches: 7. The CDR3 sequence is 15 residues long. Germline assignment: CDR1 SSHAT and CDR2 FNYEAQ (reference sequence). The CDR3 here is CASSPGTGPSYEQYF. The CDR3 DNA reads TGTGCCAGCAGCCCGGGGACAGGTCCTTCCTACGAGCAGTACTTC.

V is TRBV7-9 and J is TRBJ2-5; 8 bases match TRBD1. After removal of 1 base from V and 4 bases from J, the junction contained 2 bases not matched to a gene. CDR1 and CDR2 (germline): SEHNR, FQNEAQ (reference sequence). The CDR3 has 14 amino acids. The DNA for the CDR3 is TGTGCCAGCAGCTTAGGCCAGGGGGCAGAGACCCAGTACTTC. Translating gives CASSLGQGAETQYF.

CDR3 coding DNA: TGTGCCAGCAGCTACCCGCCAGGGGACGCAACCAACACCGGGGAGCTGTTTTTT. It translates to CASSYPPGDATNTGELFF. The V and J genes are TRBV7-9 and TRBJ2-2, with D possibly matching TRBD1 (6 bases). V was pared by 4 bases and J by 2 bases, with 20 bases between. CDR3 length: 18 amino acids. Germline V gene sequence: CDR1 SEHNR, CDR2 FQNEAQ (reference sequence).

The gene calls are TRBV28 and TRBJ2-7; TRBD1 matches at 10 bases. The J segment lost 2 bases and the V segment lost 3 bases, leaving 4 bases of the junction unmatched. CDR3 length equals 15 residues. CDR1 and CDR2 (germline): MDHEN, SYDVKM. As DNA, the CDR3 is TGTGCCAGCAGTTTTCGGGACAGGGGTGCCTACGAGCAGTACTTC. Its translation: CASSFRDRGAYEQYF.

The chain is built from TRBV4-1 and TRBJ2-7; the match to TRBD2 covers 11 bases. J was trimmed by 3 bases and V by 1 base; bases with no gene match: 2. CDR3 length equals 15 residues. Germline-derived CDR1 and CDR2 are MGHRA and YSYEKL. The CDR3 nucleotides read TGCGCCAGCAGCCAAGCTAGCGGGGGGTTCTACGAGCAGTACTTC. It encodes CASSQASGGFYEQYF.

The rearrangement links TRBV15 to TRBJ1-1; 8 nucleotides align to TRBD1. The V gene's germline CDR1 is LNHNV and CDR2 YYDKDF (reference sequence). With V trimmed by 5 bases and J by 4 bases, 6 bases remained unmatched. The CDR3 covers 14 residues. CDR3 loop: CATSETGGLTEAFF. Here the CDR3 DNA reads TGTGCCACCAGCGAAACAGGGGGGCTCACTGAAGCTTTCTTT.

This chain joins TRBV20-1 and TRBJ1-2; TRBD1 is a possible D gene (6 bases). The germline gives CDR1 DFQATT, CDR2 SNEGSKA (reference sequence). The V end lost 5 bases, the J end lost 3 bases, and 7 bases lay between the germline ends. The CDR3 is 11 residues long. In DNA, the CDR3 is TGCAGTGCTTGGACAGACTATGGCTACACCTTC. The encoded protein is CSAWTDYGYTF.

This chain links TRBV4-2 with TRBJ1-6; 9 nucleotides align to TRBD1. CDR1 and CDR2 (germline): LGHNA, YNFKEQ. With V trimmed by 0 bases and J by 11 bases, 14 bases remained unmatched. The CDR3 covers 18 residues. CDR3 bases: TGTGCCAGCAGCCAAGATCGGGCCGGGGGACAGGGTGATCCACCCCTCCACTTT. Its translation is CASSQDRAGGQGDPPLHF.

The J gene is TRBJ2-7, the V gene TRBV29-1; D may be TRBD1 (6 bases). CDR1 and CDR2 (germline): SQVTM, ANQGSEA. Between the trimmed V and J ends, which lost 4 bases and 7 bases, there was a span of 11 bases. The CDR3 is 11 amino acids. For the CDR3, the DNA is TGCAGCGTTGTGAGGGGACAAGAGCAGTACTTC. As protein: CSVVRGQEQYF.

This clone was detected only once. The chain has TRBV7-6 and TRBJ1-3; no clear D gene. CDR1 and CDR2 from the germline V gene are SGHVS and FNYEAQ. Trimming left V 2 bases short and J 2 bases short, with 7 bases between. This CDR3 region has 14 residues. The CDR3 DNA sequence: TGTGCCAGCAGCTTACCAGGAACTGGAAACACCATATATTTT. Translating gives CASSLPGTGNTIYF.

The chain joins TRBV19 to TRBJ2-1; the D gene is possibly TRBD2 (6 bases). Germline assignment: CDR1 LNHDA and CDR2 SQIVND (reference sequence). CDR3 length: 15 residues. Trimming took 7 bases from V and 6 from J, leaving 19 bases between them. The CDR3 sequence: CASTASAQRLNEQFF. The DNA of the CDR3 is TGTGCCAGTACGGCTAGCGCCCAGCGGCTCAATGAGCAGTTCTTC.